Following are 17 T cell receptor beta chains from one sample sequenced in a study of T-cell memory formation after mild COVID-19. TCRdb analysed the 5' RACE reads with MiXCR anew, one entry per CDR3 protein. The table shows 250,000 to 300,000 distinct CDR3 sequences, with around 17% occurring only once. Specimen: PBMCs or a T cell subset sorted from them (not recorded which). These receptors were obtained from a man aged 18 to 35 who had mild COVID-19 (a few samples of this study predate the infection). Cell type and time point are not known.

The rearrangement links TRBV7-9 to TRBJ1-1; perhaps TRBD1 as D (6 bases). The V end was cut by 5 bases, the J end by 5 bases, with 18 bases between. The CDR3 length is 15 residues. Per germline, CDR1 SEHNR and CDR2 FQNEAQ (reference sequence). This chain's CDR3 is CASSPSGGGRTEAFF. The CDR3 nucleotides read TGTGCCAGCAGCCCCTCGGGGGGGGGGCGTACTGAAGCTTTCTTT.

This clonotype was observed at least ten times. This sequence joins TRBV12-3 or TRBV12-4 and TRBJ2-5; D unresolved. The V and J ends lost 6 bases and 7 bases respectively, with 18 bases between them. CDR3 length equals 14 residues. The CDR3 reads CASRTVGAFRTQYF. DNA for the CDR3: TGTGCCAGCAGAACGGTCGGCGCCTTCAGGACCCAGTACTTC.

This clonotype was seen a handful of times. The CDR3 nucleotides are TGTGCCAGCAGCTTACATTCAGGGTTACCAACCTACGAGCAGTACGTC. This gives the protein CASSLHSGLPTYEQYV. The chain links TRBV5-6 to TRBJ2-7, with D possibly being TRBD1 (5 bases). The ends were cut back, 2 bases at V and 2 bases at J, with 17 bases in the middle. The CDR3 extends over 16 amino acids. Germline V gives CDR1 SGHDT, CDR2 YYEEEE.

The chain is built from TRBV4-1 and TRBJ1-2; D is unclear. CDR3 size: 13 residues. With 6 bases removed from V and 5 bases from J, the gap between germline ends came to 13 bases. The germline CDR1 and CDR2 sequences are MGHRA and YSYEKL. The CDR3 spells CASSQPRDYGYTF. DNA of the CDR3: TGCGCCAGCAGTCAACCAAGGGATTATGGCTACACCTTC.

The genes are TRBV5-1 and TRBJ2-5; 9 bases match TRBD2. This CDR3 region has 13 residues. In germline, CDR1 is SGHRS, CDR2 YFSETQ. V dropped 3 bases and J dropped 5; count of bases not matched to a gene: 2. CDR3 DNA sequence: TGCGCCAGCAGCTCCCTAGCGGGGGAGACCCAGTACTTC. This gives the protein CASSSLAGETQYF.

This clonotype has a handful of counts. CDR3 protein: CASSYSDGANQPQHF. In DNA, the CDR3 is TGCGCCAGCAGCTACTCCGATGGGGCGAATCAGCCCCAGCATTTT. The chain is built from TRBV5-1 and TRBJ1-5; D is possibly TRBD1 (5 bases). CDR3 size: 15 residues. Trimming removed 3 bases at V and 4 bases at J, with 14 bases between. Germline CDR1 SGHRS, CDR2 YFSETQ.

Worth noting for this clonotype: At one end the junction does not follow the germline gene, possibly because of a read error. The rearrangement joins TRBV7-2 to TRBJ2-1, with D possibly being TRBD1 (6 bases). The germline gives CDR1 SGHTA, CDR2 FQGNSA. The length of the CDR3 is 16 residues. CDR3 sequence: CASSALDSSSYSEQFF. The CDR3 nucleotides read TGTGCCAGCAGCGCCCTGGACAGTAGCTCCTACAGTGAGCAGTTCTTC. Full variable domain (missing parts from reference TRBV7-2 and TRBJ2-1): GAGVSQSPSNKVTEKGKDVELRCDPISGHTALYWYRQSLGQGLEFLIYFQGNSAPDKSGLPSDRFSAERTGGSVSTLTIQRTQQEDSAVYLCASSALDSSSYSEQFFGPGTRLTVL.

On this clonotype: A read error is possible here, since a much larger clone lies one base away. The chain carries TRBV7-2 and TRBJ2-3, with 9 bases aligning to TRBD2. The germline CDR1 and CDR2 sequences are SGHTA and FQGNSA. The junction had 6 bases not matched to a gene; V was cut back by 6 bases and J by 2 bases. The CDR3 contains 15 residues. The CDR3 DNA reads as TGTGCCAGCAGATTTAGCGGGGGCTTCACAGATACGCAGTATTTT. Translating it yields CASRFSGGFTDTQYF.

As DNA, the CDR3 is TGTGCCAGCAGTTACGGGGGGCGGACGAACACTGAAGCTTTCTTT. Its protein product is CASSYGGRTNTEAFF. The chain joins TRBV6-5 to TRBJ1-1; a weak D match, TRBD1 (6 bases). Per the germline V gene, CDR1 is MNHEY and CDR2 is SVGAGI. The CDR3 is 15 amino acids. V was shortened by 2 bases and J by 1 base, with 11 bases between the two germline ends.

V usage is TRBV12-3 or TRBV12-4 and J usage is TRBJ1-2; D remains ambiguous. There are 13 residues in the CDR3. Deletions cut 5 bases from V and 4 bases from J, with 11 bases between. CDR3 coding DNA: TGTGCCAGCAGTATAGTTTCCCCCTATGGCTACACCTTC. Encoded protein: CASSIVSPYGYTF.

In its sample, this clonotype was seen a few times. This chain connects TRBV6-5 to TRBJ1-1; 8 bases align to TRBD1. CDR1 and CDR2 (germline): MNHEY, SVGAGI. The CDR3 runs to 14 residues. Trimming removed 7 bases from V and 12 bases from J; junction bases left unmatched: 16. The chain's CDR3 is CASTLDPTGGRSFF. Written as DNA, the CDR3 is TGTGCCAGCACCTTAGACCCAACAGGGGGTCGGTCTTTCTTT.

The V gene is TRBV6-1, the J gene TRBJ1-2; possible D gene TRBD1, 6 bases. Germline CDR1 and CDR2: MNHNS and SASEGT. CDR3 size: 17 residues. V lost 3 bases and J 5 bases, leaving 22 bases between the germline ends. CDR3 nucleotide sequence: TGTGCCAGCAGTGATTCTACCCTAACAGGGAGAGGATATGGCTACACCTTC. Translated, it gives CASSDSTLTGRGYGYTF.

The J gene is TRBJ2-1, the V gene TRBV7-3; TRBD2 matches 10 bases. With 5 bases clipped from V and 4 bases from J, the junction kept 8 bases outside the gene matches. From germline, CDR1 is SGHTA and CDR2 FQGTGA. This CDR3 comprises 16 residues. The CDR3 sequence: CASSHLLAGAYNEQFF. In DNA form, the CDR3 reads TGTGCCAGCAGCCACCTCCTAGCGGGGGCGTACAATGAGCAGTTCTTC.

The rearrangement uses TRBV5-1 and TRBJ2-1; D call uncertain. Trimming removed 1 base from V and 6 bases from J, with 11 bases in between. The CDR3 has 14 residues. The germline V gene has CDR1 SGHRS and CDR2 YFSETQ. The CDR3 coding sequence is TGCGCCAGCAGCTTGTTGCCACGCCCCAATGAGCAGTTCTTC. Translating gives CASSLLPRPNEQFF.

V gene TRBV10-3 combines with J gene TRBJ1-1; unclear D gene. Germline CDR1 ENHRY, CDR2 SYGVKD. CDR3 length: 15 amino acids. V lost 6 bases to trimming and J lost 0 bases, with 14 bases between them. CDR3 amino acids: CAIRRVVGLNTEAFF. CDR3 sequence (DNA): TGTGCCATCAGAAGGGTGGTTGGGTTGAACACTGAAGCTTTCTTT.

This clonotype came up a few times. The CDR3 protein is CASSYGPGYEQYF. The CDR3 nucleotides are TGTGCCAGCAGTTACGGGCCGGGCTACGAGCAGTACTTC. The chain couples TRBV27 to TRBJ2-7; no clear D. CDR1 and CDR2 (germline): MNHEY, SMNVEV (reference sequence). Trimming left V 4 bases short and J 3 bases short, with 10 bases between. This CDR3 is 13 amino acids long.

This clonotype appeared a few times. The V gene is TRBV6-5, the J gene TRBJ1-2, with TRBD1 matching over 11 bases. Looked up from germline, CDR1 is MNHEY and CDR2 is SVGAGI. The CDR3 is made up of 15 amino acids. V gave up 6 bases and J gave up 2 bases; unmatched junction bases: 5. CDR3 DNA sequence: TGTGCCAGCAGCCAAGGACAGGGGGCGAACTATGGCTACACCTTC. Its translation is CASSQGQGANYGYTF.